These 23 T cell receptor beta chains originate from one sample sequenced in a study of patients with pleural tuberculosis. TCRdb recomputed calls from the reads with MiXCR, one row per CDR3 protein. The sample contains 45,000 to 55,000 distinct CDR3 sequences, 5.5% to 8% of which appear only once. Receptors originate from a human donor with pleural tuberculosis.

This clonotype was observed at least ten times. CDR3 residues: CAGPGEGPTGELFF. CDR3 DNA sequence: TGTGCCGGACCCGGGGAGGGCCCCACCGGGGAGCTGTTTTTT. The V call is TRBV11-1, the J call TRBJ2-2; 7 nucleotides line up with TRBD2. V dropped 11 bases and J dropped 4; count of bases not matched to a gene: 10. The germline CDR1 and CDR2 sequences are SGHAT and FQDESV (reference sequence). This CDR3 comprises 14 residues. Together with reference TRBV11-1 and TRBJ2-2, the CDR3 gives the full variable domain: EAEVAQSPRYKITEKSQAVAFWCDPISGHATLYWYRQILGQGPELLVQFQDESVVDDSQLPKDRFSAERLKGVDSTLKIQPAELGDSAMYLCAGPGEGPTGELFFGEGSRLTVL.

This chain joins TRBV11-1 and TRBJ2-3, with 14 positions matching TRBD2. Per germline, CDR1 SGHAT and CDR2 FQDESV (reference sequence). The trim removed 5 bases at V and 3 bases at J, leaving 4 bases unmatched. The CDR3 is 16 residues long. CDR3 protein: CASSGRLAGGTDTQYF. The CDR3 region has the DNA TGTGCCAGCAGCGGACGACTAGCGGGAGGGACAGATACGCAGTATTTT.

This clonotype was detected many times. The chain uses TRBV11-2 and TRBJ2-2, with no clear D. The CDR3 is 18 residues long. Trimming shortened V by 2 bases and J by 4 bases, and 20 bases separated the two germline ends. Looked up from germline, CDR1 is SGHAT and CDR2 is FQNNGV. This CDR3 is CASSLNPGPESGTGELFF. For the CDR3, the DNA is TGTGCCAGCAGCTTAAATCCAGGTCCCGAGAGTGGCACCGGGGAGCTGTTTTTT. Full variable domain (outside the CDR3, taken from reference TRBV11-2 and TRBJ2-2): EAGVAQSPRYKIIEKRQSVAFWCNPISGHATLYWYQQILGQGPKLLIQFQNNGVVDDSQLPKDRFSAERLKGVDSTLKIQPAKLEDSAVYLCASSLNPGPESGTGELFFGEGSRLTVL.

In its sample, this clonotype was seen many times. The J gene is TRBJ1-4, the V gene TRBV6-1; perhaps TRBD1 as D (5 bases). CDR1 is MNHNS and CDR2 is SASEGT in the germline V gene. V dropped 3 bases and J dropped 8 bases, with 13 bases sitting between them. The CDR3 covers 14 residues. Here the CDR3 reads CASSDTGGGEKLFF. In DNA form, the CDR3 reads TGTGCCAGCAGTGATACGGGGGGAGGGGAAAAACTGTTTTTT.

This clonotype was counted many times. The J gene is TRBJ2-1, the V gene TRBV3-1; 7 positions match TRBD2. This CDR3 region has 15 residues. Germline V gene data show CDR1 as LGHDT and CDR2 as YNNKEL (reference sequence). Losses at the gene ends were 0 bases for V and 4 bases for J; bases not matched to a gene: 3. The CDR3 sequence is CASSQEGTTYNEQFF. The CDR3, as DNA: TGTGCCAGCAGCCAAGAAGGGACTACGTACAATGAGCAGTTCTTC.

This clonotype was seen many times. This chain joins TRBV12-3 or TRBV12-4 and TRBJ1-3; D ambiguous. The V and J ends lost 3 bases and 0 bases respectively, with 12 bases between them. The CDR3 sequence is 16 residues long. The CDR3 nucleotides are TGTGCCAGCAGTTTTGCCCAGAGCAGCTCTGGAAACACCATATATTTT. It yields the protein CASSFAQSSSGNTIYF.

The sample holds many counts of this clonotype. The chain has TRBV18 and TRBJ1-2; D is unclear. The CDR3 runs to 13 residues. Per the germline V gene, CDR1 is KGHSH and CDR2 is LQKENI. V shed 3 bases and J shed 2 bases, with 7 bases lying between them. The CDR3 spells CASSPERNYGYTF. The CDR3, as DNA: TGTGCCAGCTCACCGGAGAGGAACTATGGCTACACCTTC.

This clonotype was seen repeatedly, ten times or more. The chain uses TRBV27 and TRBJ2-2, with 9 bases fitting TRBD1. CDR1 and CDR2 from the germline V gene are MNHEY and SMNVEV (reference sequence). CDR3 length: 15 residues. The trim removed 2 bases at V and 4 bases at J, leaving 2 bases unmatched. As DNA, the CDR3 is TGTGCCAGCAGTTTAAGACAGGGGGGCACCGGGGAGCTGTTTTTT. It translates to CASSLRQGGTGELFF.

This clonotype was observed at least ten times. The chain combines TRBV6-2 or TRBV6-3 with TRBJ2-1; no firm D call. Trimming removed 6 bases at V and 1 base at J, with 7 bases between. Looked up from germline, CDR1 is MNHEY and CDR2 is SVGEGT. The CDR3 consists of 13 residues. The CDR3 is CASRALSYNEQFF. As DNA, the CDR3 is TGTGCCAGCAGAGCGTTATCCTACAATGAGCAGTTCTTC.

In this sample, this clonotype turned up a few times. The chain uses TRBV5-1 and TRBJ2-4, with D maybe TRBD1 (6 bases). Per the germline V gene, CDR1 is SGHRS and CDR2 is YFSETQ. V lost 2 bases and J lost 1, with 7 bases in between. This CDR3 has 14 amino acids. The chain's CDR3 is CASSFDRAKNIQYF. The CDR3 DNA reads as TGCGCCAGCAGCTTTGACAGGGCCAAAAACATTCAGTACTTC.

In this sample, this clonotype turned up many times. The rearrangement links TRBV25-1 to TRBJ2-5; 9 nucleotides align to TRBD2. This CDR3 has 17 residues. With V trimmed by 0 bases and J by 1 base, 6 bases remained unmatched. CDR1 and CDR2 from the germline V gene are MGHDK and SYGVNS. CDR3 sequence (DNA): TGTGCCAGCAGTGAATACCCGAGCGGGAGGCTCCAAGAGACCCAGTACTTC. This gives the protein CASSEYPSGRLQETQYF.

This clonotype was detected a few times. The chain joins TRBV10-3 to TRBJ2-5; unclear D gene. The CDR3 is made up of 13 amino acids. Germline loops: CDR1 ENHRY, CDR2 SYGVKD. Between the trimmed V and J ends, which lost 0 bases and 6 bases, there was a span of 8 bases. CDR3 loop: CAISESSSKTQYF. CDR3 nucleotide sequence: TGTGCCATCAGTGAGTCGTCCTCGAAGACCCAGTACTTC.

This clonotype was picked up many times. This chain uses TRBV28 with TRBJ2-3; 9 bases line up with TRBD2. V shed 0 bases, J shed 6 bases, and the junction held 4 bases outside the gene matches. CDR1 and CDR2 from the germline V gene are MDHEN and SYDVKM. The CDR3 length is 15 residues. CDR3 amino acids: CASSLWREGCDTQYF. The CDR3 region has the DNA TGTGCCAGCAGTTTATGGCGGGAGGGGTGCGATACGCAGTATTTT.

Note on this clonotype: A read error may be the cause here, since a much bigger clone is one base away. V and J are TRBV11-1 and TRBJ1-6; a weak D match, TRBD1 (6 bases). CDR3 size: 15 residues. Trimming pared 2 bases from V and 9 bases from J, leaving 14 bases between. Germline CDR1 SGHAT, CDR2 FQDESV (reference sequence). This chain's CDR3 is CASSLMVTDSSPLHF. The CDR3 DNA is TGTGCCAGCAGCTTAATGGTGACGGACAGTTCACCCCTCCACTTT. The variable domain in full, with the rest retrieved from reference TRBV11-1 and TRBJ1-6, is EAEVAQSPRYKITEKSQAVAFWCDPISGHATLYWYRQILGQGPELLVQFQDESVVDDSQLPKDRFSAERLKGVDSTLKIQPAELGDSAMYLCASSLMVTDSSPLHFGNGTRLTVT.

Ten or more counts support this clonotype. This chain uses TRBV25-1 with TRBJ2-1, with 7 bases lining up with TRBD2. With 3 bases clipped from V and 5 bases from J, the junction kept 7 bases outside the gene matches. The germline V gene encodes CDR1 MGHDK and CDR2 SYGVNS. The CDR3 runs 15 residues. The CDR3 DNA sequence: TGTGCCAGCAGTGACACAGCGGGGTCAAACAATGAGCAGTTCTTC. The encoded protein is CASSDTAGSNNEQFF.

This clonotype was recorded many times. This rearrangement joins TRBV6-2 or TRBV6-3 to TRBJ2-7; no reliable D call. Germline values: CDR1 MNHEY, CDR2 SVGEGT. There are 16 residues in the CDR3. The germline V and J ends were trimmed by 0 bases and 0 bases, with 12 bases remaining between them. This CDR3 reads CASSYSYWESSYEQYV. For the CDR3, the DNA is TGTGCCAGCAGTTACTCTTACTGGGAAAGCTCCTACGAGCAGTACGTC.

This clonotype was detected ten times or more. The chain's CDR3 is CASSLSDGQPQHF. The CDR3 bases are TGTGCCAGCAGTTTATCCGACGGTCAGCCCCAGCATTTT. The V call is TRBV27, the J call TRBJ1-5, with no clear D. Germline V lookup: CDR1 MNHEY, CDR2 SMNVEV (reference sequence). This CDR3 region has 13 residues. The V and J ends lost 0 bases and 6 bases respectively, with 6 bases between them.

The gene calls are TRBV19 and TRBJ1-1, with D maybe TRBD1 (5 bases). From germline, CDR1 is LNHDA and CDR2 SQIVND (reference sequence). V was clipped by 5 bases and J by 1 base, with 8 bases between them. The CDR3 has 13 residues. The CDR3, as DNA: TGTGCCAGTAGTTGGGGGGGGAACACTGAAGCTTTCTTT. It yields the protein CASSWGGNTEAFF.

The CDR3 DNA follows: TGCAGCGTTGGCAGGGACTACAATGAGCAGTTCTTC. Translated: CSVGRDYNEQFF. This chain uses TRBV29-1 with TRBJ2-1; D perhaps matches TRBD1 (5 bases). Germline-derived CDR1 and CDR2 are SQVTM and ANQGSEA. Trimming took 4 bases from V and 3 from J, leaving 7 bases between them. The CDR3 extends over 12 amino acids.

This clonotype has a count of ten or more. The chain is built from TRBV6-1 and TRBJ2-3; 7 bases are shared with TRBD2. CDR3 length: 15 residues. Germline-derived CDR1 and CDR2 are MNHNS and SASEGT. Germline trimming cut 3 bases from V and 3 bases from J; bases unmatched to any gene: 6. In DNA, the CDR3 is TGTGCCAGCAGTGATATGGCGGGAGAGACAGATACGCAGTATTTT. Translation: CASSDMAGETDTQYF.

This clonotype was detected many times. This chain joins TRBV6-2 or TRBV6-3 and TRBJ2-1, with D maybe TRBD2 (5 bases). Per germline, CDR1 MNHEY and CDR2 SVGEGT. The CDR3 is made up of 12 amino acids. Trimming stripped 2 bases from V and 8 bases from J, with 7 bases between. CDR3 bases: TGTGCCAGCAGTTACGAGGGCTATGAGCAGTTCTTC. Protein product: CASSYEGYEQFF.

The gene calls are TRBV12-3 or TRBV12-4 and TRBJ2-2; unclear D gene. This CDR3 is 14 amino acids long. The germline V and J ends were trimmed by 6 bases and 0 bases, with 8 bases remaining between them. CDR3 in amino acids: CASRSITNTGELFF. For the CDR3, the DNA is TGTGCCAGCAGGTCAATAACGAACACCGGGGAGCTGTTTTTT.

This clonotype was seen repeatedly, ten times or more. V and J are TRBV28 and TRBJ1-2; a weak D match, TRBD1 (6 bases). V gave up 2 bases and J gave up 1 base, with 8 bases separating them. Germline CDR1 is MDHEN and CDR2 is SYDVKM. The CDR3 consists of 14 residues. The CDR3 reads CASSLPGHNYGYTF. The DNA for the CDR3 is TGTGCCAGCAGTTTACCGGGACATAACTATGGCTACACCTTC.